The rows below give T cell receptor beta chains drawn from one sample of a study of cytomegalovirus exposure and HLA in healthy donors. Assay: immunoSEQ multiplex PCR; the TCRdb copy retains only in-frame clones and omits some. The sample lists 50,000 to 65,000 clones; less than 85% were seen once. Sequenced: PBMCs. The receptors here all came from a woman aged 25 to 39 in good health and CMV-seronegative. Both conserved end residues are part of each CDR3. A D gene is named only where the DNA matches it firmly. Size values are once, few and many counts, or a class for expanded clones, and some rows have none.

j_call	d_call	clone_size	v_call	cdr3_nt	cdr3_aa
TRBJ2-7	-	-	TRBV5-1	TGCGCCAGCAGCTTGTATGCGCCCTACGAGCAGTACTTC	CASSLYAPYEQYF
TRBJ1-5	TRBD1	-	TRBV6-1	TGTGCCAGCAGCCCCGGACAGGACAATCAGCCCCAGCATTTT	CASSPGQDNQPQHF
TRBJ2-1	-	few	TRBV28	TGTGCCAGCAGTTCTCTGAGGTGGTACTCCTACAATGAGCAGTTCTTC	CASSSLRWYSYNEQFF
TRBJ2-1	TRBD1	-	TRBV19	TGTGCCAGTACCCAGACAGGGGCTACCAATGAGCAGTTCTTC	CASTQTGATNEQFF
TRBJ2-2	-	-	TRBV5-1	TGCGCCAGCAGCTCCTGGACAGCAGACGGGGAGCTGTTTTTT	CASSSWTADGELFF
TRBJ1-5	-	-	TRBV21-1	TGTGCCAGTAACGACAGGGAGGATCAGCCCCAGCATTTT	CASNDREDQPQHF
TRBJ1-1	TRBD1	-	TRBV19	TGTGCCAGTATCCGAGGGCAGGGGGCTGGGAACACTGAAGCTTTCTTT	CASIRGQGAGNTEAFF
TRBJ1-1	-	-	TRBV19	TGTGCCAGTACCTCAGGAGGGCAAGGCGGTAACACTGAAGCTTTCTTT	CASTSGGQGGNTEAFF
TRBJ1-2	-	-	TRBV18	TGTGCCAGCTCACCATCAGGGCGTACCTATGGCTACACCTTC	CASSPSGRTYGYTF
TRBJ2-2	TRBD2	-	TRBV6-5	TGTGCCAGCAGTTACGCCGGGACTAGCCTTACCGGGGAGCTGTTTTTT	CASSYAGTSLTGELFF
TRBJ1-6	TRBD1	-	TRBV30	TGTGCCTGGAGTCCGGGACAGGGAAGATTTGGTGTCCCCTATAATTCACCCCTCCACTTT	CAWSPGQGRFGVPYNSPLHF
TRBJ2-1	TRBD2	-	TRBV7-2	TGTGCCAGCAGCTTAGCATCTAGCGGCGACAATGAGCAGTTCTTC	CASSLASSGDNEQFF
TRBJ1-1	TRBD1	-	TRBV9	TGTGCCAGCAGCGCGGGACAGGTTCTAAACACTGAAGCTTTCTTT	CASSAGQVLNTEAFF
TRBJ1-1	-	-	TRBV27	TGTGCCAGTGCGGGGATAATGGCTGAAGCTTTCTTT	CASAGIMAEAFF
TRBJ1-2	TRBD1	-	TRBV29-1	TGCAGCGTTCATTTGGGGACAGGGTGTGGCTACACCTTC	CSVHLGTGCGYTF
TRBJ2-1	-	-	TRBV7-3	TGTGCCAGCAGCTCCACTAGTGATGAGCAGTTCTTC	CASSSTSDEQFF
TRBJ2-7	-	-	TRBV27	TGTGCCAGCAGTTTATGGGAACCAGGGATGGGCTCCTACGAGCAGTACTTC	CASSLWEPGMGSYEQYF
TRBJ2-1	-	-	TRBV7-2	TGTGCCAGCAGCTTCGGGACTGGGGCCTACAATGAGCAGTTCTTC	CASSFGTGAYNEQFF
TRBJ2-1	TRBD1	-	TRBV6-6	TGTGCCAGCGGACAGGGGGCTCCCAATGAGCAGTTCTTC	CASGQGAPNEQFF
TRBJ1-1	-	-	TRBV5-5	TGTGCCAGCAGCTTGGCGGTCAGACTACAACACACTGAAGCTTTCTTT	CASSLAVRLQHTEAFF
TRBJ2-5	-	-	TRBV7-9	TGTGCCAGCAGCTTAGCCTCTGCGCAGGGGGGGACCCAGTACTTC	CASSLASAQGGTQYF
TRBJ2-1	TRBD2	-	TRBV4-2	TGTGCCAGCAGCCGAGTCCTAGGGACTAGCGGGAGGTGGGTCGAGGATGAGCAGTTCTTC	CASSRVLGTSGRWVEDEQFF
TRBJ1-4	-	once	TRBV27	TGTGCCAGCAGTTTTCAGGGGCCTAATGAAAAACTGTTTTTT	CASSFQGPNEKLFF
TRBJ1-5	-	-	TRBV30	TGTGCCTGGAGTCCAAGGGGGGGCGGTCAGCCCCAGCATTTT	CAWSPRGGGQPQHF
TRBJ1-5	-	-	TRBV2	TGTGCCAGCAGCCTAACAGGGAACAATCAGCCCCAGCATTTT	CASSLTGNNQPQHF
TRBJ1-2	-	-	TRBV19	TGTGCCAGTAGTATCGGAGTAAAGGGGTGGGGCTACACCTTC	CASSIGVKGWGYTF
TRBJ2-7	TRBD2	-	TRBV19	TGTGCCAGTAGTATTTGGGCGGGAGGTCCCTCCTACGAGCAGTACTTC	CASSIWAGGPSYEQYF
TRBJ1-5	TRBD1	-	TRBV27	TGTGCCAGCAGTCCGCGGACAGGGAGTCAGCCCCAGCATTTT	CASSPRTGSQPQHF
TRBJ1-1	-	-	TRBV30	TGTGCCTGGCATGTAGGAGGCACTGAAGCTTTCTTT	CAWHVGGTEAFF
TRBJ1-3	TRBD1	-	TRBV27	TGTGCCAGCAGTGTGGACAGGGCTGGAAACACCATATATTTT	CASSVDRAGNTIYF
TRBJ2-1	TRBD2	-	TRBV7-3	TGTGCCAGCAGCCCTGATAGCGGGAGTTACAATGAGCAGTTCTTC	CASSPDSGSYNEQFF
TRBJ2-1	TRBD1	-	TRBV6-5	TGTGCCAGCACTCCCGGGACAGGGTCCTACAATGAGCAGTTCTTC	CASTPGTGSYNEQFF
TRBJ2-1	TRBD2	-	TRBV7-2	TGTGCCAGCAGCCCGCGACCGACCGGGGGGTACAATGAGCAGTTCTTC	CASSPRPTGGYNEQFF
TRBJ2-1	-	few	TRBV7-9	TGTGCCAGCAGCTTCTCGACTCTCTCCCACAATGAGCAGTTCTTC	CASSFSTLSHNEQFF
TRBJ1-5	-	-	TRBV19	TGTGCCAGTAGTCGACCAGGGGACCAGCCCCAGCATTTT	CASSRPGDQPQHF
TRBJ2-3	TRBD2	-	TRBV19	TGTGCCAGTAGTCTGTGGACAGCGGACCCCGGGACTAGCGGGAAGGACACAGATACGCAGTATTTT	CASSLWTADPGTSGKDTDTQYF
TRBJ2-7	-	-	TRBV6-5	TGTGCCAGCAGTTACGGGGCAGCACGTGCCTACGAGCAGTACTTC	CASSYGAARAYEQYF
TRBJ2-7	TRBD1	-	TRBV2	TGTGCCAGCACCCTGGTCGGACAGGGAGGTTACGAGCAGTACTTC	CASTLVGQGGYEQYF
TRBJ2-3	-	-	TRBV2	TGTGCCAGCGGGGGGGCAGGGAGCACAGATACGCAGTATTTT	CASGGAGSTDTQYF
TRBJ2-3	-	-	TRBV10-1	TGCGCCAGCGCCGGGCGGGACACAGATACGCAGTATTTT	CASAGRDTDTQYF
TRBJ2-2	-	-	TRBV5-4	TGTGCCAGCAGCTTGGCGCGAGCCGCGAACACCGGGGAGCTGTTTTTT	CASSLARAANTGELFF
TRBJ2-5	TRBD1	-	TRBV5-1	TGCGCCAGCAGCTTGGACCACAGGGGGCAGGAGGAGACCCAGTACTTC	CASSLDHRGQEETQYF
TRBJ2-1	-	-	TRBV29-1	TGCAGCGTAGATCGGGGGAGTGGTGGGAATGAGCAGTTCTTC	CSVDRGSGGNEQFF
TRBJ2-5	TRBD2	-	TRBV18	TGTGCCAGCTCACCAAAGGCGGGAGGGTTTCAAGAGACCCAGTACTTC	CASSPKAGGFQETQYF
TRBJ2-7	-	-	TRBV19	TGTGCCAGTAGTATATTCCCAGCCTACGAGCAGTACTTC	CASSIFPAYEQYF
TRBJ2-7	TRBD2	-	TRBV25-1	TGTGCCAGCAGTGGCCCACGGTTAGCGGGAGTCTCCTACGAGCAGTACTTC	CASSGPRLAGVSYEQYF
TRBJ2-7	TRBD2	once	TRBV29-1	TGCAGCGTACGGACTAGCTCCTACGAGCAGTACTTC	CSVRTSSYEQYF
TRBJ2-3	TRBD1	-	TRBV7-3	TGTGCCAGCAGCTCCGACAGGGCCACAGATACGCAGTATTTT	CASSSDRATDTQYF
TRBJ2-1	TRBD2	-	TRBV6-5	TGTGCCAGCAGTTCAGCTAGCGGGAATAGGAATGAGCAGTTCTTC	CASSSASGNRNEQFF
TRBJ1-1	TRBD1	-	TRBV6-5	TGTGCCAGCAGTAGGGACAGGGGGGCTGAAGCTTTCTTT	CASSRDRGAEAFF
TRBJ2-3	TRBD2	-	TRBV28	TGTGCCAGCACCGTACTTGCGGGAGGGCCAGATGATACGCAGTATTTT	CASTVLAGGPDDTQYF
TRBJ2-1	TRBD1	few	TRBV7-9	TGTGCCAGCAGTCACAACCGGGACAGGGGATACAATGAGCAGTTCTTC	CASSHNRDRGYNEQFF
TRBJ2-1	TRBD2	few	TRBV5-1	TGCGCCAGCAGCTTGGTTAGCGGGAGCTCCTACAATGAGCAGTTCTTC	CASSLVSGSSYNEQFF